This TCR beta chain was found in a study of shared clonotypes between healthy human individuals (dated by TCRdb to between 2020 and 2021). Broadly, across the study: The cohort comprised two women and three men aged 18 to 49 years. Per donor, three plates each were used for CD4 naive and CD4 memory, two for CD8 naive, and one for CD8 memory. Between about 0.94 and 8.9 billion PBMCs per donor were obtained by leukapheresis. The study deeply sequenced blood TCR repertoires of several healthy adults to estimate repertoire size and the extent of clonotype sharing between individuals. To increase sequencing depth and limit assay-specific biases, different laboratories used diverse techniques to prepare libraries and sequence TCR repertoires.

As regards this clone: There is no known antigen for this receptor. Base qualities are not provided; no much larger clone lies one nucleotide away.

Using the deep immunoSEQ assay, multiplex PCR amplified TCR CDR3 regions from genomic DNA. Extracted genomic DNA from each cell subset was distributed evenly across all wells of several immunoSEQ 96-well plates, and each plate was treated as a replicate. For sorted subsets, each replicate PCR was loaded with 200 ng genomic DNA, equivalent to some 31,000 T cell genomes. The purified libraries were quantified using a Qubit 3.0 fluorometer, sized with a Bioanalyzer 2100, and then quantified again using the KAPA Library Quantification kit. Each immunoSEQ 96-well plate was sequenced on its own single-read 150-cycle Illumina NextSeq 550 flow cell. On the study's bioinformatics: The immunoSEQ output contained only junctional sequences without quality scores, so filtering could not match that applied to full-length reads. Sequences were annotated with PyIR, a Python wrapper for IgBLAST v1.9, and V/J genes and CDR3 were assigned using IMGT germline references. Any read was removed if the V/J assignment was weak (E-value above 1e-6), the CDR3 was missing, or the read contained stop codons, out-of-frame junctions, or ambiguous translated residues. V3J clonotypes were defined as sequences sharing the same inferred V gene, J gene, and CDR3 amino acid sequence. Percentage overlap between repertoires was calculated by dividing the number of shared unique clonotypes by the size of the smaller repertoire. Repertoire richness was assessed with RTK rarefaction, the Chao1 estimator, and Recon v2.1 estimates of unobserved clonotypes. For all TCRbeta clonotypes obtained by the gDNA method from a handful of donors, generation probabilities were computed with OLGA. The table was pulled from immuneACCESS by TCRdb, which kept in-frame rearrangements only. Such tables lose some clones; where checked, under half of the loss comes from unresolved V genes, and the rest has no known cause. D and trimming come from the DNA, and the V and J calls and clone size come from that table. Across this sample there are about 2 million clones, with about 95% seen only once. The ten largest clonotypes hold approximately 1.2% of the sample.

CD8 naive samples consisted of CD45RO-negative cells that were positively selected for CCR7, yielding a CD45RA+CCR7+ population without TemRA cells. Donors were healthy HIV-negative adults with no recently reported acute infections or vaccinations. Only Caucasian adults living in Nashville, Tennessee, USA were represented among the donors. After blood collection by leukapheresis, PBMCs were isolated using Ficoll-Histopaque density gradient centrifugation and then cryopreserved in the vapor phase of liquid nitrogen. Purity and quantity of every magnetically sorted T cell population were checked by analytical flow cytometry. From each sorted fraction, genomic DNA was isolated and quantified by UV absorbance on a Nanodrop 2000c. Reading the germline V gene gives CDR1 SNHLY and CDR2 FYNNEI. The CDR3, cysteine through phenylalanine, is 12 amino acids long. The retained sequence is limited to the CDR3, 36 bases, with the frame set at the first base. A distance of 6 bases separates the germline ends of V and J, which lose 3 bases and 4 bases respectively.

Overall study outcomes, separate from this receptor: Sampling was restricted to blood, and TCR repertoires in tissues likely differ from the TCR repertoires found in blood. Based on pairwise subsampling, the degree of clonotype sharing among donors was expected to be affected by sequencing depth. Across a handful of donors, approximately 5% of naive CD4, over 3% of naive CD8, approximately 2.5% of memory CD4, and about 0.4% of memory CD8 clonotypes were shared. Higher generation probabilities were observed for clonotypes shared by all four sorted-subset donors than for non-shared clonotypes. Naive subsets generally had larger estimated clonotype richness than memory subsets. Incomplete sequencing was indicated by rarefaction of sorted-subset datasets, despite the large sequencing depth. The genetic and exposure-history diversity represented was limited by the small number of donors.

The TCR was taken from a man aged 18 to 29 in good health. Recombination joined TRBV2 with TRBJ1-1; the D gene assignment is ambiguous. The sample was naive CD8+ T cells sorted from blood. The cell subset or site tag for this specimen amounts to: CD45RA+CCR7+. Here is the DNA: TGTGCCAGCAGTGAGAGAGTCACTGAAGCTTTCTTT. This encodes CASSERVTEAFF.